The 28 T cell receptor beta chains presented below share a single source sample, sequenced in a study of blood T cell repertoires in COVID-19 (dated by TCRdb to about 2020). Receptor amplification or capture employed the immunoSEQ multiplex PCR assay. This is the immuneACCESS table as TCRdb keeps it, with only in-frame sequences that have V and J called. A part of the clones is gone; compared with another copy, unresolved V genes explain less than half, and the rest is unexplained. Present in this sample are around 120,000 clones, 82% of which were seen just once. 7% to 9.5% of the sample is in the top ten clones. The specimen sequenced was peripheral blood. The origin of the receptors is a man aged 70-80 years with active or convalescent COVID-19.

This chain joins TRBV7-3 and TRBJ1-5, with D uncertain. Trimming stripped 2 bases from V and 6 bases from J, with 8 bases between. Germline CDR1 and CDR2: SGHTA and FQGTGA. This CDR3 region has 13 residues. This CDR3 reads CASSLYEGQPQHF. For the CDR3, the DNA is TGTGCCAGCAGCTTATACGAGGGTCAGCCCCAGCATTTT.

The CDR3 bases are TGTGCCAGCAGCTTGGACCAGGGTCGGGTATCCAAAAACATTCAGTACTTC. As protein: CASSLDQGRVSKNIQYF. The rearrangement uses TRBV5-4 and TRBJ2-4, with TRBD1 as a possible D gene (5 bases). The germline gives CDR1 SGHNT, CDR2 YYREEE (reference sequence). V dropped 0 bases and J dropped 2 bases, with 15 bases sitting between them. This CDR3 comprises 17 residues. Full variable domain (outside the CDR3, taken from reference TRBV5-4 and TRBJ2-4): ETGVTQSPTHLIKTRGQQVTLRCSSQSGHNTVSWYQQALGQGPQFIFQYYREEENGRGNFPPRFSGLQFPNYSSELNVNALELDDSALYLCASSLDQGRVSKNIQYFGAGTRLSVL.

The chain employs TRBV9 and TRBJ1-4, with 9 bases aligning to TRBD1. The J segment lost 0 bases and the V segment lost 0 bases, leaving 3 bases of the junction unmatched. The CDR3 length is 17 residues. Germline loops: CDR1 SGDLS, CDR2 YYNGEE. For the CDR3, the DNA is TGTGCCAGCAGCGTAGGGGGACAGGGACCAACTAATGAAAAACTGTTTTTT. It yields the protein CASSVGGQGPTNEKLFF. The complete variable domain, with remaining parts taken from reference TRBV9 and TRBJ1-4, reads DSGVTQTPKHLITATGQRVTLRCSPRSGDLSVYWYQQSLDQGLQFLIQYYNGEERAKGNILERFSAQQFPDLHSELNLSSLELGDSALYFCASSVGGQGPTNEKLFFGSGTQLSVL.

The genes are TRBV5-6 and TRBJ1-1; 9 nucleotides align to TRBD1. CDR3 length: 17 amino acids. Germline V lookup: CDR1 SGHDT, CDR2 YYEEEE. J gave up 4 bases and V 4 bases, and 14 bases lay outside the gene matches. CDR3 amino acids: CASSPIKEDRGGTEAFF. CDR3 in DNA: TGTGCCAGCAGCCCTATTAAAGAGGACAGGGGCGGCACTGAAGCTTTCTTT.

The V call is TRBV11-1, the J call TRBJ2-3; possibly TRBD2 for D (5 bases). Trimming stripped 7 bases from V and 7 bases from J, with 12 bases between. This CDR3 spans 12 amino acids. The germline gives CDR1 SGHAT, CDR2 FQDESV (reference sequence). The CDR3 DNA reads TGTGCCAGCACCTCCGGAGGTAATACGCAGTATTTT. This encodes CASTSGGNTQYF.

This clone showed up just a few times. This chain connects TRBV27 to TRBJ1-1; the match to TRBD1 covers 8 bases. V trimming: 5 bases; J trimming: 0 bases; junction bases outside the gene matches: 8. The CDR3 totals 16 residues. The germline gives CDR1 MNHEY, CDR2 SMNVEV (reference sequence). CDR3 protein: CASSKGQVNMNTEAFF. CDR3 nucleotide sequence: TGTGCCAGCAGTAAGGGACAGGTTAACATGAACACTGAAGCTTTCTTT.

The V gene is TRBV29-1, the J gene TRBJ2-4; 7 bases are shared with TRBD1. V lost 3 bases, J lost 8 bases, and 4 bases stayed unmatched. The germline V gene encodes CDR1 SQVTM and CDR2 ANQGSEA. The CDR3 consists of 12 residues. CDR3 region: CSVDVQGDIQYF. The CDR3 DNA reads TGCAGCGTTGATGTGCAGGGGGACATTCAGTACTTC.

In this sample, this clone turned up a few times. The same CDR3 also results from other DNA sequences found in this sample. The rearrangement links TRBV29-1 to TRBJ1-2; 7 bases agree with TRBD1. The CDR3 consists of 13 residues. Trimming took 6 bases from V and 4 from J; bases not matched to a gene: 8. Germline V lookup: CDR1 SQVTM, CDR2 ANQGSEA. CDR3 amino acids: CSVRQGLFYGYTF. CDR3 sequence (DNA): TGCAGCGTCAGACAGGGCCTATTCTATGGCTACACCTTC.

The chain employs TRBV7-2 and TRBJ2-5, with D possibly being TRBD2 (6 bases). Trimming took 4 bases from V and 7 from J, leaving 10 bases between them. CDR3 length: 12 residues. Germline values: CDR1 SGHTA, CDR2 FQGNSA. The CDR3 protein is CASSYGAGTQYF. The CDR3 region has the DNA TGTGCCAGCAGCTACGGAGCGGGGACCCAGTACTTC. Using reference TRBV7-2 and TRBJ2-5 for the parts outside the CDR3, the full variable domain is GAGVSQSPSNKVTEKGKDVELRCDPISGHTALYWYRQSLGQGLEFLIYFQGNSAPDKSGLPSDRFSAERTGGSVSTLTIQRTQQEDSAVYLCASSYGAGTQYFGPGTRLLVL.

The gene calls are TRBV30 and TRBJ1-2; D is unresolved. The CDR3 runs to 15 residues. Germline values: CDR1 GTSNPN, CDR2 SVGIG (reference sequence). V was shortened by 5 bases and J by 3 bases, with 19 bases between the two germline ends. The CDR3 protein is CAWDRGSLVDYGYTF. The DNA of the CDR3 is TGTGCCTGGGACCGGGGAAGCTTAGTTGACTATGGCTACACCTTC. The whole variable domain, remainder taken from reference TRBV30 and TRBJ1-2, is SQTIHQWPATLVQPVGSPLSLECTVEGTSNPNLYWYRQAAGRGLQLLFYSVGIGQISSEVPQNLSASRPQDRQFILSSKKLLLSDSGFYLCAWDRGSLVDYGYTFGSGTRLTVV.

The chain has TRBV29-1 and TRBJ2-2; D not resolved. The CDR3 covers 14 residues. In germline, CDR1 is SQVTM, CDR2 ANQGSEA. The V gene lost 0 bases and the J gene lost 8 bases, with 13 bases spanning the gap. The CDR3 loop reads CSVEDPSSRGELFF. For the CDR3, the DNA is TGCAGCGTTGAAGACCCGTCGTCTCGGGGGGAGCTGTTTTTT.

The chain recombines TRBV6-2 or TRBV6-3 with TRBJ2-7; no definite D call. CDR1 and CDR2 from the germline V gene are MNHEY and SVGEGT. V was shortened by 0 bases and J by 0 bases, with 9 bases between the two germline ends. The CDR3 loop spans 15 amino acids. The CDR3 DNA reads as TGTGCCAGCAGTTACTCCGGCGGAAGCTCCTACGAGCAGTACTTC. Encoded protein: CASSYSGGSSYEQYF.

The chain carries TRBV7-8 and TRBJ1-2; TRBD1 is a possible D gene (6 bases). This CDR3 spans 15 amino acids. Looked up from germline, CDR1 is SGHVS and CDR2 is FQNEAQ. V was cut by 4 bases and J by 5 bases, with 17 bases left in between. CDR3 DNA: TGTGCCAGCAGCTCCCTGGGGGCAGAAAAGTATGGCTACACCTTC. Translating it yields CASSSLGAEKYGYTF.

The gene calls are TRBV5-1 and TRBJ1-4, with 7 bases aligning to TRBD1. The CDR3 covers 15 residues. V gave up 2 bases and J gave up 8 bases; unmatched junction bases: 9. CDR1 and CDR2 from the germline V gene are SGHRS and YFSETQ. This CDR3 is CASSFNRGVREKLFF. In DNA, the CDR3 is TGCGCCAGCAGCTTTAACAGGGGCGTGAGAGAAAAACTGTTTTTT.

CDR3 DNA sequence: TGTGCCAGCAGTCAAACTAGCGGAGCCTACAATGAGCAGTTCTTC. Protein product: CASSQTSGAYNEQFF. The chain joins TRBV28 to TRBJ2-1; the match to TRBD2 covers 8 bases. The CDR3 runs 15 residues. Germline CDR1 MDHEN, CDR2 SYDVKM. The V segment lost 5 bases and the J segment 2 bases; nucleotides outside the gene matches: 5.

This clone has more than one count but fewer than ten. The rearrangement uses TRBV2 and TRBJ1-2, with TRBD1 identical over 8 bases. This CDR3 region has 14 residues. Germline CDR1 and CDR2: SNHLY and FYNNEI. Losses at the gene ends were 4 bases for V and 4 bases for J; bases not matched to a gene: 5. Here the CDR3 reads CASSGTGSVYGYTF. CDR3 bases: TGTGCCAGCAGTGGGACAGGGAGTGTCTATGGCTACACCTTC.

V usage is TRBV7-9 and J usage is TRBJ2-1; 10 nucleotides match TRBD2. The germline V gene has CDR1 SEHNR and CDR2 FQNEAQ (reference sequence). V trimming: 2 bases; J trimming: 8 bases; junction bases outside the gene matches: 9. This CDR3 is built from 16 residues. The CDR3 sequence is CASSLQERGGLDEQFF. CDR3 nucleotides: TGTGCCAGCAGCTTACAGGAGCGGGGGGGCCTTGATGAGCAGTTCTTC.

In its sample, this clone was seen once. The rearrangement links TRBV7-9 to TRBJ1-1; maybe TRBD1 (5 bases). Germline-derived CDR1 and CDR2 are SEHNR and FQNEAQ (reference sequence). This CDR3 comprises 13 residues. V lost 2 bases and J lost 4, with 8 bases in between. The CDR3 nucleotides are TGTGCCAGCAGCTTACAGGGCGGCACTGAAGCTTTCTTT. This encodes CASSLQGGTEAFF.

The genes are TRBV6-5 and TRBJ1-1, with D hard to call. CDR1 is MNHEY, CDR2 SVGAGI, per germline. The CDR3 extends over 12 amino acids. With 6 bases removed from V and 6 bases from J, the gap between germline ends came to 11 bases. CDR3 amino acids: CASRTANSEAFF. The CDR3 DNA follows: TGTGCCAGCAGAACAGCCAACTCTGAAGCTTTCTTT.

This chain joins TRBV19 and TRBJ2-7; 7 bases are a match to TRBD2. Trimming at V came to 7 bases and at J to 3 bases, leaving 12 bases not matched to a gene. This CDR3 region has 15 residues. The germline V gene has CDR1 LNHDA and CDR2 SQIVND (reference sequence). Written as DNA, the CDR3 is TGTGCCAGTAAAACAACGTGGGAGGGTTTCTACGAGCAGTACTTC. This codes for CASKTTWEGFYEQYF.

This chain links TRBV19 with TRBJ1-1, with TRBD1 as a possible D gene (6 bases). V was shortened by 3 bases and J by 1 base, with 9 bases between the two germline ends. The CDR3 is 14 amino acids. The germline CDR1 and CDR2 sequences are LNHDA and SQIVND (reference sequence). This CDR3 is CASSIGQTNTEAFF. As DNA, the CDR3 is TGTGCCAGTAGTATCGGACAGACGAACACTGAAGCTTTCTTT.

This clone was counted a single time. The chain links TRBV3-1 (or the pseudogene TRBV3-2) to TRBJ2-7; the D is unclear. Trimming removed 4 bases from V and 6 bases from J, with 7 bases in between. Per germline, CDR1 LGHDT and CDR2 YNNKEL (reference sequence). CDR3 length: 11 amino acids. The CDR3 reads CASSRTIEQYF. CDR3 nucleotides: TGTGCCAGCAGCCGTACAATCGAGCAGTACTTC.

There are a few counts of this clone. This chain uses TRBV15 with TRBJ2-1, with unresolved D. CDR1 and CDR2 (germline): LNHNV, YYDKDF (reference sequence). The V gene lost 3 bases and the J gene lost 7 bases, with 10 bases spanning the gap. The CDR3 totals 13 residues. CDR3 coding DNA: TGTGCCACCAGCAGTCCCGACTCGAATGAGCAGTTCTTC. Translation: CATSSPDSNEQFF.

This clone appeared a few times. The J gene is TRBJ1-5, the V gene TRBV6-5; the D gene is possibly TRBD1 (5 bases). Trimming shortened V by 6 bases and J by 4 bases, and 13 bases separated the two germline ends. The germline V gene has CDR1 MNHEY and CDR2 SVGAGI. This CDR3 region has 14 residues. CDR3 protein: CASSPGSPNQPQHF. The DNA of the CDR3 is TGTGCCAGCAGCCCAGGGTCCCCGAATCAGCCCCAGCATTTT.

The J gene is TRBJ1-2, the V gene TRBV5-1; TRBD1 agrees at 8 bases. CDR3 length equals 13 residues. Germline values: CDR1 SGHRS, CDR2 YFSETQ. The J segment lost 8 bases and the V segment lost 4 bases, leaving 7 bases of the junction unmatched. This CDR3 reads CASSVDRVYGYTF. The CDR3, as DNA: TGCGCCAGCAGCGTGGACAGGGTTTACGGCTACACCTTC.

The V call is TRBV5-4, the J call TRBJ2-7; 8 nucleotides match TRBD1. The CDR3 spans 15 residues. CDR1 and CDR2 from the germline V gene are SGHNT and YYREEE (reference sequence). V shed 0 bases and J 5 bases; nucleotides not matched to a gene: 7. The CDR3 sequence: CASSLALRQGNEQYF. For the CDR3, the DNA is TGTGCCAGCAGCTTGGCCCTGCGACAGGGGAACGAGCAGTACTTC.

The genes are TRBV19 and TRBJ1-5, with 7 bases matching TRBD1. After removal of 5 bases from V and 3 bases from J, the junction contained 13 bases not matched to a gene. CDR3 size: 17 residues. Looked up from germline, CDR1 is LNHDA and CDR2 is SQIVND (reference sequence). This CDR3 reads CASSGRTGGGLNQPQHF. CDR3 DNA sequence: TGTGCCAGTAGTGGACGGACAGGAGGGGGCCTCAATCAGCCCCAGCATTTT.

CDR3 protein: CASSRTSGKDEQYF. Here the CDR3 DNA reads TGTGCCAGCTCTCGGACTAGCGGGAAAGACGAGCAGTACTTC. The chain has TRBV25-1 and TRBJ2-7, with 12 bases identical to TRBD2. Unmatched junction bases numbered 7, after V lost 8 bases and J lost 5 bases. Germline CDR1 reads MGHDK; CDR2 reads SYGVNS. CDR3 size: 14 residues.